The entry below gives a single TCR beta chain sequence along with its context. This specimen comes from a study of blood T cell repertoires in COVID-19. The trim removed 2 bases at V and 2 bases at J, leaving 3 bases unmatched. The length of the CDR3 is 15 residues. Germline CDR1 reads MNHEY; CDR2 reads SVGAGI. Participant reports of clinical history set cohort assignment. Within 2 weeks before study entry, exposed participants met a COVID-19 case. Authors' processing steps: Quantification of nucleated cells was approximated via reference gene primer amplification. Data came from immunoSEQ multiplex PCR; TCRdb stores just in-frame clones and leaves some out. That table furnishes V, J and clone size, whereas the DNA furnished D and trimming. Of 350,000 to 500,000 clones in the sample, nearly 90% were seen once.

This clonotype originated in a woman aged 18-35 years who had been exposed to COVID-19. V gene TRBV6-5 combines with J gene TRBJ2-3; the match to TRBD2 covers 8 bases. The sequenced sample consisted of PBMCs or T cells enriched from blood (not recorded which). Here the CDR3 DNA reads TGTGCCAGCAGTTACGCGGGGGGAACCACAGATACGCAGTATTTT. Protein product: CASSYAGGTTDTQYF.